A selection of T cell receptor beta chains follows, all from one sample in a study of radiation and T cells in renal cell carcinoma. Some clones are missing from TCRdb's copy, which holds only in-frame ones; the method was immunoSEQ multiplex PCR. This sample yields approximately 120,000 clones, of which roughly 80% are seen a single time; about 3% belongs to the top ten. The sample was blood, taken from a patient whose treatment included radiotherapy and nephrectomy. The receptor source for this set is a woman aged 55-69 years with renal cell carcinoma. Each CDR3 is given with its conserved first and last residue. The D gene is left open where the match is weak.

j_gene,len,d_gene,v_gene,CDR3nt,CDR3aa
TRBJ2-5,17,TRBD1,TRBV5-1,TGCGCCAGCAGCCTAGCACCCCGACAGGGGCCTCAAGAGACCCAGTACTTC,CASSLAPRQGPQETQYF
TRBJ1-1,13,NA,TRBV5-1,TGCGCCAGCAGCTGGTCCGAGAACACTGAAGCTTTCTTT,CASSWSENTEAFF
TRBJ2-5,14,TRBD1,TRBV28,TGTGCCAGCAGGGACAGGGGAAGGGGAGAGACCCAGTACTTC,CASRDRGRGETQYF
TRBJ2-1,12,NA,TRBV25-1,TGTGCCACAGGGGGGGAACTATATGAGCAGTTCTTC,CATGGELYEQFF
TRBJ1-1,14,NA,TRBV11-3,TGTGCCAGCAGCTCCGGGACGGGGAACACTGAAGCTTTCTTT,CASSSGTGNTEAFF
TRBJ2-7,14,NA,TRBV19,TGTGCCAGTTCCCCGGGACGTAGCTCCTACGAGCAGTACTTC,CASSPGRSSYEQYF
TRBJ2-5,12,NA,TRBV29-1,TGCAGCGTTGAAGGGGGGCTGGAGACCCAGTACTTC,CSVEGGLETQYF
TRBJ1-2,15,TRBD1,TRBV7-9,TGTGCCAGCAGCCCGGGGACAGGGGTCGCCTATGGCTACACCTTC,CASSPGTGVAYGYTF
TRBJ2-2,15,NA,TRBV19,TGTGCCAGTAGTTCCCTAGCAGTTAACACCGGGGAGCTGTTTTTT,CASSSLAVNTGELFF
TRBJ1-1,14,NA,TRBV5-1,TGCGCCAGCAGCTTGTCGGGACAAAACACTGAAGCTTTCTTT,CASSLSGQNTEAFF
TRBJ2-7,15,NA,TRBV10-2,TGCGCCAGCAGTGAGTCAGAGGAGGCCCCCTACGAGCAGTACTTC,CASSESEEAPYEQYF
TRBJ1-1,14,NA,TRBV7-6,TGTGCCAGCAGCCTCGGGACACCTCACACTGAAGCTTTCTTT,CASSLGTPHTEAFF
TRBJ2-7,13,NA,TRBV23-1,TGCGCCAGCAGACATGTGGGGACCTACGAGCAGTACTTC,CASRHVGTYEQYF